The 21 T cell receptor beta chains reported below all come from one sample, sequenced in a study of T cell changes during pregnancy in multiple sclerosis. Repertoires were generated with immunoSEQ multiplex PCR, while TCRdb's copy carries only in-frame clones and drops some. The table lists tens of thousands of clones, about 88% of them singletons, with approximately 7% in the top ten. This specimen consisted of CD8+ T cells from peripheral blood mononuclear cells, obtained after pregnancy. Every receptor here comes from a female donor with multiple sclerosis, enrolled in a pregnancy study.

CDR3 amino acids: CASSLNPPGESYNEQFF. The CDR3 region has the DNA TGCGCCAGCAGCTTAAACCCTCCGGGTGAGTCTTACAATGAGCAGTTCTTC. The rearrangement joins TRBV5-1 to TRBJ2-1; no clear D gene. The CDR3 is 17 residues long. Germline V lookup: CDR1 SGHRS, CDR2 YFSETQ. Trimming took off 2 bases at V and 4 bases at J, with 19 bases between the two ends.

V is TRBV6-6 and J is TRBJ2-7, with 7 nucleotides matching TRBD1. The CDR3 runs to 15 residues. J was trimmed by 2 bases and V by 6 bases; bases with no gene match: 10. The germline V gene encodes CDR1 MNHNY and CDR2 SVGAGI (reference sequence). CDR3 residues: CASRLRDSLTYEQYF. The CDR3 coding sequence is TGTGCCAGCAGACTCCGGGACAGCCTTACCTACGAGCAGTACTTC.

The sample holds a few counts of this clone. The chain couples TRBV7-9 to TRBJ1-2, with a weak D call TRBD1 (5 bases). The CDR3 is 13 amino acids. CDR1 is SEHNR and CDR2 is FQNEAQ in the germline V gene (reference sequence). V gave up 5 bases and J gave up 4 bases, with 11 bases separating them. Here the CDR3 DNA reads TGTGCCAGCAGCCTCAGGGTCATCTATGGCTACACCTTC. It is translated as CASSLRVIYGYTF.

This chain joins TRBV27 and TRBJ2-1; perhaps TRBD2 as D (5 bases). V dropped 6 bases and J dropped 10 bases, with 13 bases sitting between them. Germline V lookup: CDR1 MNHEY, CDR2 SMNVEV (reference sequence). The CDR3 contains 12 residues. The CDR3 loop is CASSPGLWEQFF. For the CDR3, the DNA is TGTGCCAGCAGCCCTGGACTTTGGGAGCAGTTCTTC.

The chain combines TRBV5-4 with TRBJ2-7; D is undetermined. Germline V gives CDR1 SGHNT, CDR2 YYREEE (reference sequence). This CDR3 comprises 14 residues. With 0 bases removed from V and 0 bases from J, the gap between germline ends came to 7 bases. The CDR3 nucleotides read TGTGCCAGCAGCTTGGGTGAAGCCTCCTACGAGCAGTACTTC. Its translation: CASSLGEASYEQYF.

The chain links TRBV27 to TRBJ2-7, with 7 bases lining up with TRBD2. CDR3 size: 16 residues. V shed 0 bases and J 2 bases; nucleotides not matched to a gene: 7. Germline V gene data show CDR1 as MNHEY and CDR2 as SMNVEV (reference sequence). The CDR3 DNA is TGTGCCAGCAGTTTATCGTCCGGTGGGAGGGCCTACGAGCAGTACTTC. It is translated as CASSLSSGGRAYEQYF.

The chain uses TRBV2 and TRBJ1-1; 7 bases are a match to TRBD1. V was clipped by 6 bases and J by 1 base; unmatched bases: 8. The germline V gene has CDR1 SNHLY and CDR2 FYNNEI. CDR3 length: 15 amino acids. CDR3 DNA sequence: TGTGCCAGCAGCGCATGGACAGGCCCGAACACTGAAGCTTTCTTT. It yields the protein CASSAWTGPNTEAFF.

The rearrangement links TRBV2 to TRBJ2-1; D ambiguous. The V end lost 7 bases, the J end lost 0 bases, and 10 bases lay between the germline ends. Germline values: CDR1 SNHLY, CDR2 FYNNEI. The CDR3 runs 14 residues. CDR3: CASMNQASYNEQFF. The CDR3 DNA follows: TGTGCCAGCATGAACCAGGCCTCCTACAATGAGCAGTTCTTC.

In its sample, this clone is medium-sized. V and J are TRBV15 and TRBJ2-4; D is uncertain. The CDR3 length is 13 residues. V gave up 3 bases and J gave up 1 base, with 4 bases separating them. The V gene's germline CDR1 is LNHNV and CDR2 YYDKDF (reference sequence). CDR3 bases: TGTGCCACCAGCAGGGAGGCCAAAAACATTCAGTACTTC. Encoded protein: CATSREAKNIQYF.

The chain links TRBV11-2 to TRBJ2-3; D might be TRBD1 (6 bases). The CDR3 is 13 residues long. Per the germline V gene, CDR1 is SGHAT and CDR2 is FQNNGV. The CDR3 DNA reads TGTGCTCAGGGGTTCCGGAACACAGATACGCAGTATTTT. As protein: CAQGFRNTDTQYF.

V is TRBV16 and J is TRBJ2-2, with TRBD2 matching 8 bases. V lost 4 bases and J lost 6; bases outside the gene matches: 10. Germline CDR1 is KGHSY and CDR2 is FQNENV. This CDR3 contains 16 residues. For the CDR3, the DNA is TGTGCCAGCAGCCCCTCCGGGAGCGGGAGTGCCGGGGAGCTGTTTTTT. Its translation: CASSPSGSGSAGELFF.

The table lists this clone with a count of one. For the CDR3, the DNA is TGTGCCAGCAGCTTAGGAGGGGGCAACTATGGCTACACCTTC. It specifies CASSLGGGNYGYTF. This chain connects TRBV7-9 to TRBJ1-2; 7 bases are a match to TRBD1. V shed 1 base and J 2 bases; nucleotides not matched to a gene: 1. CDR3 size: 14 residues. CDR1 and CDR2 from the germline V gene are SEHNR and FQNEAQ (reference sequence).

The CDR3 DNA is TGTGCCACCAGCAGAGATCGTCGTAGCGGAACCTACGAGCAGTACTTC. Protein product: CATSRDRRSGTYEQYF. The rearrangement uses TRBV15 and TRBJ2-7, with a possible D match to TRBD2 (6 bases). Per germline, CDR1 LNHNV and CDR2 YYDKDF (reference sequence). V lost 0 bases, J lost 2 bases, and 14 bases lay in between. This CDR3 contains 16 residues.

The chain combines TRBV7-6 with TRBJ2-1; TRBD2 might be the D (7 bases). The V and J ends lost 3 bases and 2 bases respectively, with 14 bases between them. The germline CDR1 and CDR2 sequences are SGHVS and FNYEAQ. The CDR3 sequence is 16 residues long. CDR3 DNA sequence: TGTGCCAGCAGCTTGGCACTAGGGGGGGCCTACAATGAGCAGTTCTTC. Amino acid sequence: CASSLALGGAYNEQFF.

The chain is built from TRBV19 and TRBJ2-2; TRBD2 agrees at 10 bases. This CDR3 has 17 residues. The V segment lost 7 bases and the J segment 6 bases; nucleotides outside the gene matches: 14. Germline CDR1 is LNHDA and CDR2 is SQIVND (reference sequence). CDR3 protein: CASTTIAGGSTAGELFF. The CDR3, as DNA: TGTGCCAGTACCACTATAGCGGGAGGCTCAACCGCCGGGGAGCTGTTTTTT.

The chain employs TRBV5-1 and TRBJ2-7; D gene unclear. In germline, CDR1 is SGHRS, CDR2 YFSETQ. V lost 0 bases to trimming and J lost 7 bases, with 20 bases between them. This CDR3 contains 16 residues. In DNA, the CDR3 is TGCGCCAGCAGCTTGGTCTCGCAGAAAACCTTCCGTGAGCAGTACTTC. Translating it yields CASSLVSQKTFREQYF.

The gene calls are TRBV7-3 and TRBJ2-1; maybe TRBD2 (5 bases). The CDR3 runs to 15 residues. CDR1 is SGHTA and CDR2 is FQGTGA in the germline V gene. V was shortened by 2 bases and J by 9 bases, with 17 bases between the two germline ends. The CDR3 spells CASSLDPRERIEQFF. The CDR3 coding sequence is TGTGCCAGCAGCTTAGACCCCCGGGAAAGAATTGAGCAGTTCTTC.

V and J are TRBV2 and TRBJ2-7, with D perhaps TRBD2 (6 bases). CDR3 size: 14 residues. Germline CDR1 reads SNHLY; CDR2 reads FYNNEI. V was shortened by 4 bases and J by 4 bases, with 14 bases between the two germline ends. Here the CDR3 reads CASSVFGGTYEQYF. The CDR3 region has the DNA TGTGCCAGCAGTGTCTTTGGCGGGACGTACGAGCAGTACTTC.

CDR3 in amino acids: CASSFVFSGAGADTQYF. The DNA of the CDR3 is TGTGCCAGCAGTTTTGTTTTTAGTGGAGCGGGAGCAGATACGCAGTATTTT. This sequence joins TRBV27 and TRBJ2-3, with TRBD2 identical over 8 bases. The CDR3 is 17 amino acids. Trimming removed 3 bases from V and 4 bases from J; junction bases left unmatched: 12. Germline V gives CDR1 MNHEY, CDR2 SMNVEV (reference sequence).

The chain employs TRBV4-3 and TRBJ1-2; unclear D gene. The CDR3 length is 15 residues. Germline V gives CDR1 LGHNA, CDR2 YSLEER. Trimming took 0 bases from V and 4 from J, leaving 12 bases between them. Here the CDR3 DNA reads TGCGCCAGCAGCCAAGATCGGGGTAGGAGCTATGGCTACACCTTC. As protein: CASSQDRGRSYGYTF.

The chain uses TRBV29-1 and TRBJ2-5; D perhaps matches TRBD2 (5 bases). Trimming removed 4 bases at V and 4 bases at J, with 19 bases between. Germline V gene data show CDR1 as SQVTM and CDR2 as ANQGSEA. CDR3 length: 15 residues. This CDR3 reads CSVVGVGPEGETQYF. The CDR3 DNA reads TGCAGCGTTGTTGGCGTCGGACCCGAGGGAGAGACCCAGTACTTC.